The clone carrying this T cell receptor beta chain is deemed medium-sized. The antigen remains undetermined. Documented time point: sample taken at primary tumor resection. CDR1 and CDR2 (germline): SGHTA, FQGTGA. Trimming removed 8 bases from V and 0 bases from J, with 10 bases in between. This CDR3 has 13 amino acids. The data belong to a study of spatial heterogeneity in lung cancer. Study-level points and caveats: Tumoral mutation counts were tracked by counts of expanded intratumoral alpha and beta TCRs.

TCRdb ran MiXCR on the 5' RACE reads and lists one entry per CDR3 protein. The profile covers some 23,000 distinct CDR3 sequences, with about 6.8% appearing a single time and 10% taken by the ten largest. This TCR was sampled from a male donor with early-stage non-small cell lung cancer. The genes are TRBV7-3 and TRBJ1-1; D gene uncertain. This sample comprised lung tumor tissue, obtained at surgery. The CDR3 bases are TGTGCCAGCGCAGAGACGGTGAACACTGAAGCTTTCTTT. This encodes CASAETVNTEAFF.